Listed below are T cell receptor beta chains from one sample, sequenced in a study of shared clonotypes between healthy human individuals. Some clones are missing from TCRdb's copy, which holds only in-frame ones; the method was immunoSEQ multiplex PCR. The sample shows nearly 2 million clones, approximately 95% of them seen only once. Sequencing was carried out using naive CD8+ T cells sorted from blood. These receptors came from a man aged 18-30 years in good health. Each CDR3 is given without its conserved first and last residue. Each record gives: clone size, J gene, CDR3 length, V gene, CDR3 protein. Only some rows state a clone size, as once, few, many or a class for expanded clones.

once TRBJ2-7 12 TRBV6-1 ASSERGHSYEQY
NA TRBJ2-1 13 TRBV15 ATSRDRGGGIEQF
NA TRBJ2-2 14 TRBV5-4 ASSAEASGATGELF
NA TRBJ2-1 12 TRBV25-1 ASSVSGGVDEQF
NA TRBJ2-5 13 TRBV5-1 ASSPRDRGSETQY
NA TRBJ1-2 13 TRBV4-1 ASSQIGTGNYGYT
NA TRBJ2-3 14 TRBV9 ASSARLAGVSDTQY
few TRBJ2-5 12 TRBV4-1 ASSQGDIQETQY
NA TRBJ2-7 11 TRBV7-6 ASSLETEYEQY
once TRBJ1-3 12 TRBV2 ASSGPADGNTIY
NA TRBJ2-1 13 TRBV28 ASRPGLAGSDEQF
NA TRBJ2-7 12 TRBV19 ASSFGTGGYEQY
NA TRBJ2-7 12 TRBV27 ASSQVQGALEQY
NA TRBJ1-1 13 TRBV12-5 ASAASAGPFTEAF
NA TRBJ1-1 11 TRBV6-6 ASSPWDGTEAF
NA TRBJ2-7 12 TRBV7-9 ASTPVTRPYEQY
NA TRBJ2-3 11 TRBV7-9 ASSLYSTDTQY
NA TRBJ2-7 13 TRBV6-4 ASSHSQSPVNEQY
NA TRBJ2-3 14 TRBV27 ASSGSGTYSTDTQY
NA TRBJ1-1 12 TRBV28 ASSLVLGVAEAF
NA TRBJ2-7 15 TRBV7-9 ASSSRSTTSSSYEQY
NA TRBJ2-7 11 TRBV14 ASSQETPYEQY
NA TRBJ1-2 9 TRBV9 ASSVDDRLT
NA TRBJ2-7 10 TRBV7-8 ASSWGEGPVY
NA TRBJ2-1 13 TRBV29-1 SVGLREGLWDEQF
NA TRBJ2-7 11 TRBV23-1 ASSYGGGYEQY
NA TRBJ2-1 13 TRBV19 ASTPGQGAGNEQF
NA TRBJ2-7 9 TRBV28 ASSLDLEQY
NA TRBJ1-2 12 TRBV10-3 AISEDRALDGYT
NA TRBJ1-5 12 TRBV27 ASSLGGSNQPQH
NA TRBJ2-5 11 TRBV19 ASSVDSEETQY
NA TRBJ1-4 13 TRBV13 ANSPKGTTNEKLF
NA TRBJ1-2 13 TRBV4-1 ASSLHEGRNYGYT
NA TRBJ1-4 12 TRBV6-1 ASSEGGVNEKLF
NA TRBJ2-7 13 TRBV27 ASSLGRNALHEQY
NA TRBJ1-2 10 TRBV30 AWSPSGDGYT
NA TRBJ1-1 13 TRBV19 ASSMDRGLNTEAF
NA TRBJ2-7 13 TRBV4-1 ASSQTSGILSEQY
NA TRBJ2-7 11 TRBV4-3 ASSQVGGDEQY
NA TRBJ1-5 10 TRBV7-9 ASSFINQPQH
NA TRBJ2-3 15 TRBV5-1 ASSSTPDTGITDTQY
NA TRBJ2-7 13 TRBV5-1 ASSLGQGMSYEQY
NA TRBJ2-3 15 TRBV14 ASSQGGVGVRPDTQY
once TRBJ2-3 17 TRBV7-2 ASSPSLGAGGIDTDTQY
NA TRBJ2-7 13 TRBV15 ATSRESGAYYEQY
NA TRBJ1-1 11 TRBV5-1 ASSFTGVTEAF
NA TRBJ2-3 11 TRBV27 ASSNIHADTQY
NA TRBJ2-7 12 TRBV27 ASSSGGPTYEQY
NA TRBJ2-1 13 TRBV27 ASSLNVQGLGEQF
NA TRBJ2-7 12 TRBV5-6 ASSPSGWPYEQY
NA TRBJ1-2 14 TRBV6-5 ASSSTGTGGTYGYT